This T cell receptor (beta chain) was obtained from a study of PD-L1 blockade in urothelial cancer. The table came from immunoSEQ multiplex PCR; TCRdb's copy has only in-frame clones and leaves some out. The repertoire holds under 130,000 clones, with around 85% as singletons. Trimming shortened V by 3 bases and J by 4 bases, and 12 bases separated the two germline ends. The CDR3 sequence is 14 residues long. Germline V gives CDR1 LNHDA, CDR2 SQIVND (reference sequence). This chain connects TRBV19 to TRBJ1-2; D possibly corresponds to TRBD1 (5 bases). The receptor was derived from a man aged 50 or older with urothelial cancer. The source material was PBMCs, sampled around atezolizumab (anti-PD-L1) treatment. This CDR3 is CASSITGLRYGYTF. In nucleotides, the CDR3 is TGTGCCAGTAGTATTACAGGATTACGCTATGGCTACACCTTC.